Below are 22 T cell receptor beta chains sequenced from a single sample in a study of blood T cell repertoires in COVID-19. Sequencing was performed with immunoSEQ multiplex PCR; in TCRdb, only in-frame clones are kept and a portion is missing. Found here are tens of thousands of clones, around 83% of them singletons; the top ten hold roughly 15%. Material: peripheral blood. All receptors come from a human donor in a cohort sampled during active COVID-19.

This chain uses TRBV28 with TRBJ2-7, with 11 bases matching TRBD1. CDR3 size: 15 residues. Germline lookup yields CDR1 MDHEN and CDR2 SYDVKM. The junction had 10 bases not matched to a gene; V was cut back by 6 bases and J by 6 bases. The DNA for the CDR3 is TGTGCCAGCAGCAAAGCCGGGACAGGGGGTCTCGAGCAGTACTTC. Protein: CASSKAGTGGLEQYF.

V and J are TRBV5-4 and TRBJ2-3; D unclear. CDR1 and CDR2 from the germline V gene are SGHNT and YYREEE (reference sequence). V gave up 3 bases and J gave up 4 bases, with 6 bases separating them. CDR3 size: 12 residues. CDR3 sequence reads: CASSSPADTQYF. The DNA of the CDR3 is TGTGCCAGCAGCTCCCCCGCAGATACGCAGTATTTT. Based on the CDR3 plus reference TRBV5-4 and TRBJ2-3, the full variable domain is ETGVTQSPTHLIKTRGQQVTLRCSSQSGHNTVSWYQQALGQGPQFIFQYYREEENGRGNFPPRFSGLQFPNYSSELNVNALELDDSALYLCASSSPADTQYFGPGTRLTVL.

V gene TRBV18 combines with J gene TRBJ2-3; weak D call: TRBD2 (5 bases). CDR1 is KGHSH and CDR2 is LQKENI in the germline V gene. Trimming took 3 bases from V and 6 from J, leaving 13 bases between them. The CDR3 runs 14 residues. CDR3 nucleotides: TGTGCCAGCTCACCTTTGGACTCCTCGGATACGCAGTATTTT. Protein sequence: CASSPLDSSDTQYF. Full variable domain (missing parts from reference TRBV18 and TRBJ2-3): NAGVMQNPRHLVRRRGQEARLRCSPMKGHSHVYWYRQLPEEGLKFMVYLQKENIIDESGMPKERFSAEFPKEGPSILRIQQVVRGDSAAYFCASSPLDSSDTQYFGPGTRLTVL.

This chain connects TRBV5-1 to TRBJ2-3; D uncertain. The CDR3 is 18 residues long. The ends were cut back, 0 bases at V and 2 bases at J, with 19 bases in the middle. Germline V CDR1 and CDR2: SGHRS, YFSETQ. CDR3 residues: CASSLVVESTLFTDTQYF. CDR3 DNA: TGCGCCAGCAGCTTGGTTGTAGAGTCTACCCTCTTCACAGATACGCAGTATTTT.

The V gene is TRBV28, the J gene TRBJ1-2; D gene ambiguous. Germline-derived CDR1 and CDR2 are MDHEN and SYDVKM. The V gene lost 3 bases and the J gene lost 8 bases, with 13 bases spanning the gap. This CDR3 has 13 amino acids. The CDR3: CASSFIRSDGYTF. CDR3 in DNA: TGTGCCAGCAGTTTTATAAGGAGTGACGGCTACACCTTC.

CDR3 coding DNA: TGCGCCAGCAGCCAAACAACAGGAAGAGTCTACGAGCAGTACTTC. Translating it yields CASSQTTGRVYEQYF. The chain has TRBV4-1 and TRBJ2-7; weak D call: TRBD1 (5 bases). Per the germline V gene, CDR1 is MGHRA and CDR2 is YSYEKL. The CDR3 runs 15 residues. The germline V and J ends were trimmed by 2 bases and 3 bases, with 14 bases remaining between them.

The V and J genes are TRBV9 and TRBJ2-1; the match to TRBD2 covers 8 bases. CDR1 is SGDLS, CDR2 YYNGEE, per germline. With 3 bases clipped from V and 4 bases from J, the junction kept 6 bases outside the gene matches. The CDR3 has 15 residues. The CDR3 is CASSGRSGGYNEQFF. CDR3 in DNA: TGTGCCAGCAGCGGCCGGAGCGGGGGTTACAATGAGCAGTTCTTC.

The rearrangement joins TRBV9 to TRBJ2-1; D remains ambiguous. CDR1 is SGDLS, CDR2 YYNGEE, per germline. Trimming took off 0 bases at V and 3 bases at J, with 4 bases between the two ends. There are 13 residues in the CDR3. This chain's CDR3 is CASSVASYNEQFF. CDR3 in DNA: TGTGCCAGCAGCGTAGCCAGCTACAATGAGCAGTTCTTC.

The chain employs TRBV2 and TRBJ2-2; TRBD2 is a possible D gene (6 bases). Germline CDR1 SNHLY, CDR2 FYNNEI. The CDR3 sequence is 14 residues long. V shed 7 bases and J shed 5 bases, with 14 bases lying between them. As DNA, the CDR3 is TGTGCCAGCACCCGGGACTCCCCTACCGGGGAGCTGTTTTTT. Translated: CASTRDSPTGELFF.

CDR3 DNA sequence: TGTGCCAGTAGTATAGGATACGTGGGGACAGCGAATTCACCCCTCCACTTT. Protein product: CASSIGYVGTANSPLHF. The chain has TRBV19 and TRBJ1-6; 7 bases fit TRBD1. CDR1 and CDR2 (germline): LNHDA, SQIVND (reference sequence). CDR3 length equals 17 residues. The V segment lost 1 base and the J segment 7 bases; nucleotides outside the gene matches: 10. The whole variable domain, filled in from reference TRBV19 and TRBJ1-6, reads DGGITQSPKYLFRKEGQNVTLSCEQNLNHDAMYWYRQDPGQGLRLIYYSQIVNDFQKGDIAEGYSVSREKKESFPLTVTSAQKNPTAFYLCASSIGYVGTANSPLHFGNGTRLTVT.

The table lists this clone with a few counts. CDR3 coding DNA: TGTGCCAGCAGCCAAGGACTGGCTGCGGGAGAGACCCAGTACTTC. It specifies CASSQGLAAGETQYF. V gene TRBV3-1 (or the pseudogene TRBV3-2) combines with J gene TRBJ2-5; D possibly corresponds to TRBD2 (5 bases). The CDR3 loop spans 15 amino acids. The ends were cut back, 1 base at V and 4 bases at J, with 13 bases in the middle. Germline V lookup: CDR1 LGHDT, CDR2 YNNKEL (reference sequence).

The chain combines TRBV27 with TRBJ2-2; D not certain. CDR3 length: 12 residues. Germline V gene data show CDR1 as MNHEY and CDR2 as SMNVEV (reference sequence). Trimming cost V 4 bases and J 3 bases, with 3 bases left between them. CDR3 sequence: CASSSYTGELFF. The CDR3 nucleotides are TGTGCCAGCAGTTCCTACACCGGGGAGCTGTTTTTT.

This clone is a singleton in its sample. V is TRBV14 and J is TRBJ2-2; possible D gene TRBD1, 6 bases. Germline CDR1 reads SGHDN; CDR2 reads FVKESK. The CDR3 spans 16 residues. V gave up 3 bases and J gave up 1 base, with 12 bases separating them. Here the CDR3 reads CASSHPETGNTGELFF. CDR3 sequence (DNA): TGTGCCAGCAGCCACCCCGAGACAGGGAACACCGGGGAGCTGTTTTTT.

This clone was seen only once. V gene TRBV20-1 combines with J gene TRBJ1-3; D gene unclear. The CDR3 is made up of 11 amino acids. The germline gives CDR1 DFQATT, CDR2 SNEGSKA (reference sequence). Deletions cut 1 base from V and 7 bases from J, with 5 bases between. This CDR3 is CSARALNTIYF. CDR3 nucleotide sequence: TGCAGTGCTAGAGCCCTCAACACCATATATTTT.

A note on this clone: The junction shows a germline mismatch at one end, possibly a read error. The CDR3 protein is CSAENWSGGYTF. DNA of the CDR3: TGCAGCGCTGAAAATTGGTCCGGTGGCTACACCTTC. The gene calls are TRBV29-1 and TRBJ1-2; D gene ambiguous. The CDR3 loop spans 12 amino acids. Germline CDR1 and CDR2: SQVTM and ANQGSEA.

The chain joins TRBV25-1 to TRBJ2-7, with TRBD1 identical over 7 bases. Looked up from germline, CDR1 is MGHDK and CDR2 is SYGVNS. There are 14 residues in the CDR3. V lost 3 bases, J lost 4 bases, and 6 bases stayed unmatched. The CDR3 loop reads CASSDRQGWYEQYF. In DNA form, the CDR3 reads TGTGCCAGCAGTGATCGACAGGGATGGTACGAGCAGTACTTC.

This sequence joins TRBV28 and TRBJ2-7, with 7 bases that match TRBD1. With V trimmed by 5 bases and J by 12 bases, 16 bases remained unmatched. The CDR3 is 14 amino acids. Per germline, CDR1 MDHEN and CDR2 SYDVKM. The CDR3 DNA sequence: TGTGCCAGCAGTGCCGGGACAGTCCCTATTTTACGGTACTTC. This gives the protein CASSAGTVPILRYF.

This chain links TRBV6-4 with TRBJ2-2, with TRBD1 identical over 9 bases. V gave up 9 bases and J gave up 1 base; unmatched junction bases: 6. The CDR3 runs to 15 residues. Germline CDR1 and CDR2: MRHNA and SNTAGT. CDR3 coding DNA: TGTGCCAGTACTCCGGGACAGGGGAACACCGGGGAGCTGTTTTTT. It encodes CASTPGQGNTGELFF.

This clone was counted a few times. The J gene is TRBJ1-2, the V gene TRBV19; D might be TRBD1 (6 bases). The germline V and J ends were trimmed by 5 bases and 4 bases, with 14 bases remaining between them. The CDR3 is made up of 14 amino acids. CDR1 and CDR2 from the germline V gene are LNHDA and SQIVND (reference sequence). For the CDR3, the DNA is TGTGCCAGTAGTCCCAAGGGGGTGGCCTATGGCTACACCTTC. Translation gives CASSPKGVAYGYTF.

The rearrangement links TRBV28 to TRBJ1-1; 8 bases are shared with TRBD1. Germline V gene lookup returns CDR1 MDHEN and CDR2 SYDVKM. The length of the CDR3 is 15 residues. With V trimmed by 5 bases and J by 0 bases, 5 bases remained unmatched. CDR3 amino acids: CASSRTGSVNTEAFF. The CDR3 DNA sequence: TGTGCCAGCAGTAGGACAGGGTCGGTGAACACTGAAGCTTTCTTT. Full variable domain (remainder filled in from reference TRBV28 and TRBJ1-1): DVKVTQSSRYLVKRTGEKVFLECVQDMDHENMFWYRQDPGLGLRLIYFSYDVKMKEKGDIPEGYSVSREKKERFSLILESASTNQTSMYLCASSRTGSVNTEAFFGQGTRLTVV.

This rearrangement joins TRBV12-3 or TRBV12-4 to TRBJ1-3; TRBD1 aligns across 8 bases. The junction had 6 bases not matched to a gene; V was cut back by 6 bases and J by 11 bases. The CDR3 sequence is 12 residues long. The CDR3 sequence: CASSITGGAIYF. DNA of the CDR3: TGTGCCAGCAGCATAACAGGGGGGGCCATATATTTT.

This clone has only one observation. This chain connects TRBV3-1 (or the pseudogene TRBV3-2) to TRBJ2-2; D is uncertain. This CDR3 region has 17 residues. Per germline, CDR1 LGHDT and CDR2 YNNKEL (reference sequence). Trimming removed 5 bases at V and 4 bases at J, with 20 bases between. The CDR3 spells CASSARAQFRSTGELFF. DNA of the CDR3: TGTGCCAGCAGCGCACGTGCCCAGTTCAGGTCCACCGGGGAGCTGTTTTTT.